One and the same sample provided the 14 T cell receptor beta chains below, sequenced in a study of cytomegalovirus exposure and HLA in healthy donors. PCR was performed using 60 Vbeta and 13 Jbeta primers. Sequencing used immunoSEQ multiplex PCR; TCRdb keeps in-frame clones, though not all of them. Its table records about 58,000 clones. Sequenced material: PBMCs. The receptors come from a woman under 30 in good health and CMV-seronegative.

The chain combines TRBV9 with TRBJ1-2, with D perhaps TRBD1 (5 bases). Trimming shortened V by 0 bases and J by 3 bases, and 6 bases separated the two germline ends. Germline values: CDR1 SGDLS, CDR2 YYNGEE. The CDR3 contains 13 residues. Here the CDR3 reads CASSVGGYYGYTF. The DNA of the CDR3 is TGTGCCAGCAGCGTAGGGGGCTACTATGGCTACACCTTC.

This chain joins TRBV6-6 and TRBJ2-7; 7 nucleotides align to TRBD1. J gave up 3 bases and V 6 bases, and 8 bases lay outside the gene matches. The CDR3 sequence is 14 residues long. Germline CDR1 reads MNHNY; CDR2 reads SVGAGI (reference sequence). The CDR3 DNA reads TGTGCCAGCAGCGTAGCTGACAGGGACTACGAGCAGTACTTC. Amino acid sequence: CASSVADRDYEQYF.

This chain links TRBV27 with TRBJ2-1, with TRBD1 identical over 7 bases. Germline V lookup: CDR1 MNHEY, CDR2 SMNVEV (reference sequence). There are 16 residues in the CDR3. J gave up 4 bases and V 2 bases, and 8 bases lay outside the gene matches. CDR3 sequence: CASSLDQGEPYNEQFF. DNA for the CDR3: TGTGCCAGCAGTTTAGATCAGGGGGAACCTTACAATGAGCAGTTCTTC.

The chain carries TRBV2 and TRBJ1-1; D call uncertain. The CDR3 runs 13 residues. V was clipped by 7 bases and J by 2 bases, with 11 bases between them. Germline CDR1 is SNHLY and CDR2 is FYNNEI. In DNA, the CDR3 is TGTGCCAGCAACTTGTCACCTAACACTGAAGCTTTCTTT. Translation: CASNLSPNTEAFF.

The chain joins TRBV14 to TRBJ2-7, with unresolved D. The CDR3 has 16 residues. Germline V gives CDR1 SGHDN, CDR2 FVKESK. V was shortened by 6 bases and J by 3 bases, with 21 bases between the two germline ends. CDR3 in amino acids: CASRGRDTPAHYEQYF. CDR3 in DNA: TGTGCCAGCAGAGGCAGAGACACCCCCGCGCACTACGAGCAGTACTTC. Together with reference TRBV14 and TRBJ2-7, the CDR3 gives the full variable domain: EAGVTQFPSHSVIEKGQTVTLRCDPISGHDNLYWYRRVMGKEIKFLLHFVKESKQDESGMPNNRFLAERTGGTYSTLKVQPAELEDSGVYFCASRGRDTPAHYEQYFGPGTRLTVT.

V and J are TRBV4-1 and TRBJ1-5; D gene uncertain. V dropped 0 bases and J dropped 2 bases, with 11 bases sitting between them. Looked up from germline, CDR1 is MGHRA and CDR2 is YSYEKL. CDR3 length equals 16 residues. CDR3 DNA: TGCGCCAGCAGCCAAGATCCGGGTCGGCGCAATCAGCCCCAGCATTTT. Amino acid sequence: CASSQDPGRRNQPQHF.

The rearrangement joins TRBV18 to TRBJ2-1, with 10 bases matching TRBD1. V dropped 0 bases and J dropped 5; count of bases not matched to a gene: 4. The CDR3 spans 16 residues. Germline CDR1 is KGHSH and CDR2 is LQKENI. CDR3 sequence (DNA): TGTGCCAGCTCACCACCCCTAGGGACAGGGGACAATGAGCAGTTCTTC. Protein sequence: CASSPPLGTGDNEQFF.

The chain couples TRBV18 to TRBJ1-4, with 10 bases that match TRBD1. J gave up 7 bases and V 2 bases, and 16 bases lay outside the gene matches. The CDR3 length is 19 residues. CDR1 is KGHSH, CDR2 LQKENI, per germline. The CDR3 sequence: CASSPNAVTGGGGAEKLFF. For the CDR3, the DNA is TGTGCCAGCTCACCAAATGCTGTGACAGGGGGCGGAGGTGCTGAAAAACTGTTTTTT.

A note on this clone: Relative to the germline gene, one junction end is altered; a read error may explain this. This CDR3 reads CASSREDKQYF. The CDR3 region has the DNA TGTGCCAGCAGCCGAGAAGATAAGCAGTATTTT. The chain joins TRBV6-5 to TRBJ2-3; D uncertain. In germline, CDR1 is MNHEY, CDR2 SVGAGI. This CDR3 has 11 amino acids.

V gene TRBV29-1 combines with J gene TRBJ2-1; D unresolved. CDR1 is SQVTM, CDR2 ANQGSEA, per germline. This CDR3 has 12 amino acids. The V gene lost 2 bases and the J gene lost 8 bases, with 10 bases spanning the gap. The CDR3 spells CSVESGSDEQFF. CDR3 bases: TGCAGCGTTGAATCCGGTTCGGATGAGCAGTTCTTC.

The J gene is TRBJ2-7, the V gene TRBV6-1, with 8 bases identical to TRBD2. Trimming at V came to 4 bases and at J to 3 bases, leaving 2 bases not matched to a gene. Per the germline V gene, CDR1 is MNHNS and CDR2 is SASEGT. The CDR3 consists of 13 residues. The CDR3 spells CASSVSGNYEQYF. The DNA for the CDR3 is TGTGCCAGCAGTGTTAGCGGGAACTACGAGCAGTACTTC.

This chain joins TRBV7-2 and TRBJ1-6; 10 bases match TRBD1. Germline-derived CDR1 and CDR2 are SGHTA and FQGNSA. CDR3 length equals 14 residues. The J segment lost 7 bases and the V segment lost 5 bases, leaving 2 bases of the junction unmatched. The CDR3 region is CASSRDRGNSPLHF. CDR3 sequence (DNA): TGTGCCAGCAGCAGGGACAGGGGCAATTCACCCCTCCACTTT.

V usage is TRBV5-6 and J usage is TRBJ2-7; D is perhaps TRBD1 (6 bases). The CDR3 loop spans 12 amino acids. The germline CDR1 and CDR2 sequences are SGHDT and YYEEEE. Trimming took 8 bases from V and 3 from J, leaving 12 bases between them. This CDR3 is CASTGHNYEQYF. In nucleotides, the CDR3 is TGTGCCAGTACGGGACATAACTACGAGCAGTACTTC.

J is TRBJ2-1 and V is TRBV5-1, with D unresolved. CDR1 is SGHRS and CDR2 is YFSETQ in the germline V gene. The CDR3 extends over 16 amino acids. V lost 4 bases and J 0 bases, leaving 14 bases between the germline ends. CDR3 coding DNA: TGCGCCAGCAGCCCCGAACCTGCCAGCTCCTACAATGAGCAGTTCTTC. It codes for CASSPEPASSYNEQFF.